This T cell receptor beta chain was recovered during a study of cytotoxic CD8 clonotypes in ibrutinib-treated CLL. Overall study: The group held approximately eleven relapsed/refractory and around 15 treatment-naive patients, with some 17 IGHV unmutated. After a median of almost 70 months, 14 patients stayed remitted and about twelve progressed; responses had been partial in about 24 and complete in 2.

With respect to this clone: The antigen is unknown.

Points from the study as a whole: The study found clonality rose at ibrutinib response, then fell toward baseline at progression.

The length of the CDR3 is 14 residues. V was clipped by 7 bases and J by 3 bases; unmatched bases: 5. Germline CDR1 is MDHEN and CDR2 is SYDVKM. Method: immunoSEQ multiplex PCR; TCRdb's copy keeps in-frame clones and lacks some. The sample lists just over 200,000 clones; just under 80% were seen once. Cryopreserved PBMCs provided around 2.2 micrograms of genomic DNA for the TCR beta libraries. The receptor comes from a human donor with chronic lymphocytic leukemia. The V gene is TRBV28, the J gene TRBJ1-3; 8 bases are shared with TRBD1. The source was PBMCs, collected after 12 months of ibrutinib treatment. The CDR3 DNA follows: TGTGCCAGCACTCCCACAGGGGGTGGAAACACCATATATTTT. Protein: CASTPTGGGNTIYF.